This T cell receptor (beta chain) emerged from a study of blood T cell repertoires in COVID-19. Looking at the study overall: Whether acute or convalescent, the COVID-19 samples came from the United States, Italy and Spain.

The CDR3 contains 17 residues. The germline gives CDR1 MNHEY, CDR2 SVGEGT. The junction had 17 bases not matched to a gene; V was cut back by 0 bases and J by 11 bases. The table came from immunoSEQ multiplex PCR; TCRdb's copy has only in-frame clones and leaves some out. The top ten hold under 6.5% of the sample, which has about 330,000 clones, around 90% seen once. The sequenced sample consisted of peripheral blood. The sequence was collected from a man between 18 and 35 years old who had recovered from COVID-19. The rearrangement uses TRBV6-2 or TRBV6-3 and TRBJ1-1; 8 positions match TRBD1. DNA for the CDR3: TGTGCCAGCAGTTACTCGACCGGACAGGGTTGGAACGGTGAGGCTTTCTTT. It is translated as CASSYSTGQGWNGEAFF.